This T cell receptor (beta chain) was sequenced in a study of blood T cell repertoires in COVID-19. Study-level information: Sources were T cells, B-cell-depleted T cells, or PBMCs; the material itself was cDNA or gDNA.

Residents of 24 US areas, aged roughly 18 to 95 years, made up the participants. In the original processing: Estimation of nucleated cell counts relied on the amplification of reference gene primers. Here immunoSEQ multiplex PCR was the method, and the copy in TCRdb shows in-frame clones only, minus some. D and trimming come from the DNA, and the V and J calls and clone size come from that table. The repertoire holds 490,000 or so clones, with approximately 86% as singletons. Per the germline V gene, CDR1 is SGHRS and CDR2 is YFSETQ. The CDR3 consists of 13 residues. V lost 0 bases to trimming and J lost 10 bases, with 13 bases between them.

The source material was PBMCs or T cells enriched from blood (not recorded which). The rearrangement joins TRBV5-1 to TRBJ1-1; D is undetermined. The receptor comes from a woman in her sixties or seventies who had recovered from COVID-19. CDR3 sequence reads: CASSLEPGRGAFF. The CDR3, as DNA: TGCGCCAGCAGCTTGGAACCAGGACGGGGAGCTTTCTTT.